These T cell receptor beta chains were read from a single sample in a study of T cells expressing NK-cell markers. TCRdb reanalyzed the 5' RACE reads, giving one entry per CDR3 protein sequence and no DNA. With 400,000 to 550,000 distinct CDR3 sequences in the sample, the ten largest clones hold roughly 7.2%. The sequencing sample was made of blood T cells: a sorted CD56 or NKG2C T cell subset, CD4+ or CD8+ T cells, or bulk PBMC T cells (not recorded which). The receptor source for this set is a woman aged 18 to 75 in good health. Both conserved end residues are part of each CDR3.

j_call v_call cdr3_aa
TRBJ1-2 TRBV11-2 CASSLYSSSVVGHYGYTF
TRBJ2-2 TRBV30 CAWSIGGPGELFF
TRBJ2-5 TRBV24-1 CATSASPGETQYF
TRBJ1-2 TRBV6-5 CASRRGRGYTF
TRBJ2-2 TRBV29-1 CSVEDPRGSGGLNTGELFF
TRBJ2-3 TRBV7-2 CASSLGLARDTQYF
TRBJ2-1 TRBV7-6 CASSQSRDTHPLNEQFF
TRBJ2-1 TRBV3-1 CASSQKEHEEQFF
TRBJ2-5 TRBV21-1 CASSKSLKDRLQETQYF
TRBJ2-2 TRBV28 CASSPRGGQDTGELFF
TRBJ2-3 TRBV6-5 CASSYSILPGLATDTQYF
TRBJ1-2 TRBV6-1 CASRATGRLNYGYTF
TRBJ2-5 TRBV12-5 CASGLDRVETQYF
TRBJ2-3 TRBV2 CASSEEAGVRGTDTQYF
TRBJ2-1 TRBV11-1 CASSFQGLNNEQFF
TRBJ2-7 TRBV29-1 CSAEALTSGSSYEQYF
TRBJ2-7 TRBV12-3/TRBV12-4 CASSFGTREQYF
TRBJ1-3 TRBV7-8 CASSLAWGQAGNTIYF
TRBJ2-1 TRBV4-2 CASSQETSVAYNEQFF
TRBJ2-3 TRBV6-6 CASSGESDTQYF
TRBJ1-3 TRBV7-9 CASSFASASGNTIYF
TRBJ2-7 TRBV3-1 CASSPQTGGYEQYF
TRBJ2-3 TRBV28 CASSMREGLTDTQYF